This TCR beta chain comes out of a study of CD8 T cells in Susac syndrome. It was with random hexamers that 0.5 to 1 ug RNA was reverse transcribed. Multiplex PCR with immunoSEQ amplified the TCR beta CDR3 across 54 Vbeta and 13 Jbeta. Via MiXCR, TCRdb re-called the immunoSEQ multiplex PCR reads, giving one row per CDR3 protein. The sample has some 110,000 distinct CDR3 sequences; around 94% are singletons. Sequencing of TCR beta drew on CD8+ and CD4+ T cells from blood. The multiple sclerosis control group was made up of treatment-naive patients with stable or active relapsing-remitting disease. Negative isolation was applied to CD8+ and CD4+ T cells, and FACS enrichment was applied to TEMRA cells. Germline V CDR1 and CDR2: LNHNV, YYDKDF (reference sequence). Trimming stripped 6 bases from V and 5 bases from J, with 22 bases between. The CDR3 has 16 residues.

This receptor was obtained from a human donor with multiple sclerosis. The sample comprised CD4+ T cells from PBMCs. V and J are TRBV15 and TRBJ1-1; no reliable D call. The CDR3: CATSSQPGSGGTEAFF. The CDR3, as DNA: TGTGCCACCAGTTCCCAGCCGGGATCGGGAGGAACTGAAGCTTTCTTT.